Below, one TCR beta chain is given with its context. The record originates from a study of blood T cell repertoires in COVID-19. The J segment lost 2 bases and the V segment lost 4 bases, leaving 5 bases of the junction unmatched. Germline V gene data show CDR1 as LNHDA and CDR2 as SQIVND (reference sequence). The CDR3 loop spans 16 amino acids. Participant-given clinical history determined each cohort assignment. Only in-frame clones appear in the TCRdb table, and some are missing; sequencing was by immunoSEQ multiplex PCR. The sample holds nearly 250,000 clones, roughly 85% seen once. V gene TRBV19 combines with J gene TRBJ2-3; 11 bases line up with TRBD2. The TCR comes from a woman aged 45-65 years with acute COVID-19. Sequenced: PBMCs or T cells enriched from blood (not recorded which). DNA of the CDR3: TGTGCCAGTAGTAAGACTAGCGGGGTGGTCACAGATACGCAGTATTTT. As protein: CASSKTSGVVTDTQYF.